This T cell receptor beta chain was sequenced for a study of blood T cell repertoires in COVID-19. This table comes from immunoSEQ multiplex PCR, and its TCRdb copy is limited to in-frame clones, with some not included. The table includes 80,000 to 100,000 clones, 75% to 90% detected once. The CDR3 has 14 residues. Germline-derived CDR1 and CDR2 are SGDLS and YYNGEE. Deletions cut 3 bases from V and 5 bases from J, with 14 bases between. The sequence came from a woman between 70 and 85 years old with acute or convalescent COVID-19. Input material: peripheral blood. V gene TRBV9 combines with J gene TRBJ1-1, with D tentatively TRBD1 (6 bases). CDR3 sequence: CASSGTQGRTEAFF. CDR3 nucleotide sequence: TGTGCCAGCAGCGGTACACAGGGTCGGACTGAAGCTTTCTTT.